This T cell receptor beta chain was retrieved from a study of blood T cell repertoires in COVID-19. In the study's own analysis: The authors estimated nucleated cell counts from reference gene primer amplification. The data were produced by immunoSEQ multiplex PCR, yet TCRdb's version contains in-frame clones alone and is incomplete. V and J calls and clone size follow that table, whereas D and trimming were derived from the DNA. The table has over 250,000 clones, approximately 91% seen once. The CDR3 is 14 residues long. V was cut by 7 bases and J by 0 bases, with 15 bases left in between. Germline CDR1 reads SQVTM; CDR2 reads ANQGSEA.

The origin of this receptor is a person between 18 and 30 years old with COVID-19, enrolled during active disease. This chain joins TRBV29-1 and TRBJ1-1, with D possibly TRBD1 on 6 matching bases. The sequenced sample consisted of peripheral blood. For the CDR3, the DNA is TGCAGCGCCGGGACAACTATTATGAACACTGAAGCTTTCTTT. It encodes CSAGTTIMNTEAFF.